This T cell receptor (beta chain) is drawn from a study of blood T cell repertoires in COVID-19. The wider study: Samples taken during acute and convalescent COVID-19 were collected in the United States, Italy and Spain. Sources were T cells, B-cell-depleted T cells, or PBMCs; the material itself was cDNA or gDNA.

In the original processing: Amplification of reference gene primers provided the estimated nucleated cell counts. TCRdb's table, derived via immunoSEQ multiplex PCR, lists solely in-frame clones and lacks some. V and J calls plus clone size are reproduced from that table; the DNA served to infer D and trimming. This table holds roughly 62,000 clones, 70% to 85% found once. CDR1 and CDR2 (germline): SGHRS, YFSETQ. This CDR3 spans 14 amino acids. With 3 bases removed from V and 6 bases from J, the gap between germline ends came to 15 bases. The chain carries TRBV5-1 and TRBJ1-1, with D possibly matching TRBD1 (6 bases). The sequence derives from a man aged 55 to 70 with acute or convalescent COVID-19. The sample comprised peripheral blood. The CDR3 protein is CASSSWTAGPEAFF. In DNA, the CDR3 is TGCGCCAGCAGCTCCTGGACAGCCGGCCCTGAAGCTTTCTTT.